This is a list of T cell receptor beta chains from one sample in a study of T-cell reconstitution after alpha-beta-depleted transplantation in children. TCRdb redid the calling of the PCR reads with MiXCR, one entry per CDR3 protein. The repertoire consists of more than 550,000 distinct CDR3 sequences, with about 11% occurring once and the leading ten covering less than 5%. This material consisted of PBMCs from the stem cell graft donor, taken from the stem cell graft. These TCRs come from a human donor who donated a stem cell graft to a child with acute myeloid leukemia. The CDR3 runs from the conserved cysteine through the conserved F or W. Fields, in order: J gene, V gene, CDR3 protein.

TRBJ1-5,TRBV6-1,CASGTAGTSNQPQHF
TRBJ2-2,TRBV29-1,CSVFPGGSGELFF
TRBJ2-6,TRBV28,CASRGLTSGANVLTF
TRBJ2-2,TRBV5-1,CASSSSLAARTAGELFF
TRBJ2-7,TRBV6-1,CASSIRDTPYEQYF
TRBJ2-7,TRBV4-2,CASGPGLLSCEQYF
TRBJ1-2,TRBV27,CASSGGTADYGYTF
TRBJ1-4,TRBV11-2,CASSSTWQGKSWTNEKLFF
TRBJ2-6,TRBV6-2/TRBV6-3,CASSYSGVSGANVLTF
TRBJ1-2,TRBV4-3,CASSQDNRGHGGYTF
TRBJ2-7,TRBV7-2,CASSSYRGNEQYF
TRBJ2-1,TRBV28,CASSLNHNEQFF
TRBJ2-2,TRBV4-3,CASSQVIGGPTGELFF
TRBJ2-5,TRBV7-7,CASSQGAGETQYF
TRBJ2-3,TRBV5-1,CASSWRTSGSVDTQYF
TRBJ2-7,TRBV6-1,CASNPAGGIYEQYF
TRBJ2-2,TRBV11-2,CASDKTLNTGELFF
TRBJ2-5,TRBV5-1,CASSWEETQYF
TRBJ2-5,TRBV20-1,CSARDLGLAGVAGQETQYF
TRBJ2-1,TRBV11-2,CASRGLARSSYNEQFF
TRBJ1-5,TRBV12-3/TRBV12-4,CASSQGQLSGQPQHF
TRBJ2-1,TRBV12-3/TRBV12-4,CASSLGASGISKEQFF
TRBJ1-5,TRBV20-1,CSHGTGGDRGNQPQHF
TRBJ2-2,TRBV5-1,CASSLGLAGDVSGELFF
TRBJ2-1,TRBV20-1,CSATRTGNEQFF
TRBJ2-7,TRBV28,CASSRTGNRREQYF
TRBJ1-4,TRBV6-5,CASSYSIPRDEKLFF
TRBJ1-1,TRBV5-1,CASSLGGSPEAFF
TRBJ1-1,TRBV11-2,CASIGGLMNTEAFF
TRBJ2-2,TRBV29-1,CSVGGRVSPGELFF
TRBJ2-3,TRBV12-3/TRBV12-4,CASRFSALSTDTQYF
TRBJ1-1,TRBV5-1,CASSLVGAMGNTEAFF
TRBJ2-1,TRBV30,CAWDFRSGRAGEQFF
TRBJ2-7,TRBV27,CASSSLNSGGVYEQYF
TRBJ2-4,TRBV20-1,CSARNLRELAKNIQYF
TRBJ2-3,TRBV7-2,CASSSRRRGVGTDTQYF
TRBJ2-7,TRBV11-2,CASSLQGGGLADYEQYF